This T cell receptor (beta chain) was identified in a study of shared clonotypes between healthy human individuals. This CDR3 spans 18 amino acids. Method: immunoSEQ multiplex PCR; TCRdb's copy keeps in-frame clones and lacks some. The table lists fewer than 400,000 clones, around two thirds of them singletons, with 10% in the top ten. This receptor was identified in a young man in good health. The chain links TRBV21-1 to TRBJ1-2. TRBV21-1 is a pseudogene. Material: memory CD4+ T cells sorted from blood. As to subset: CD45RA-negative fraction. This CDR3 is CASSKRKSGTGRRYGYTF. In DNA, the CDR3 is TGTGCCAGCAGCAAAAGAAAGTCAGGGACTGGAAGGCGGTATGGCTACACCTTC.